These 3 T cell receptor beta chains originate from one sample sequenced in a study of T cell clonality in common variable immunodeficiency. TCRdb keeps only in-frame clones here, not all; method: immunoSEQ multiplex PCR. The sample counts about 33,000 clones, none seen once; the ten largest own almost 4.5%. The material sequenced was peripheral blood mononuclear cells. The receptors were gathered from a person between 18 and 75 years old in good health.

This clone came up a few times. Coverage ceases 3 residues before the CDR3 finishes, and the germline J gene fills in the end. This chain joins TRBV13 and TRBJ1-3; tentative D call: TRBD1 (5 bases). V lost 0 bases, J lost 1 base, and 10 bases lay in between. CDR3 length: 16 amino acids. Germline loops: CDR1 PRHDT, CDR2 FYEKMQ (reference sequence). Partial CDR3 DNA: TGTGCCAGCAGCTTAGGGCGGGGCAAATCTGGAAACACC. This sequence encodes CASSLGRGKSGNT. In full, the CDR3 is CASSLGRGKSGNTIYF.

This clone was picked up many times. Coverage ceases 3 residues before the CDR3 finishes, and the germline J gene fills in the end. The V gene is TRBV5-1, the J gene TRBJ1-2; TRBD1 might be the D (5 bases). The V gene's germline CDR1 is SGHRS and CDR2 YFSETQ. V was trimmed by 0 bases and J by 0 bases, leaving 12 bases between them. CDR3 size: 16 residues. The CDR3 region is CASSLGQLAANYGYTF. The sequenced CDR3 bases are TGCGCCAGCAGCTTGGGACAGTTGGCAGCTAACTATGGC.

This clone occurred many times. The sequence runs out 3 residues before the end of the CDR3; the remainder is reconstructed from the germline J gene. The rearrangement joins TRBV2 to TRBJ2-7; 10 bases align to TRBD1. V was pared by 4 bases and J by 2 bases, with 2 bases of the junction left unmatched. Germline V gene data show CDR1 as SNHLY and CDR2 as FYNNEI. This CDR3 is built from 14 residues. The covered CDR3 bases are TGTGCCAGCAGTGGACAGGGGGCAACCTACGAG. This sequence encodes CASSGQGATYE. The entire CDR3 reads CASSGQGATYEQYF. Full variable domain (missing parts from reference TRBV2 and TRBJ2-7): EPEVTQTPSHQVTQMGQEVILRCVPISNHLYFYWYRQILGQKVEFLVSFYNNEISEKSEIFDDQFSVERPDGSNFTLKIRSTKLEDSAMYFCASSGQGATYEQYFGPGTRLTVT.